The rows below give T cell receptor beta chains drawn from one sample of a study of CXCR3-negative and CXCR3-positive naive CD8 T cells. One entry per CDR3 protein, without DNA, is what TCRdb gives after re-calling the 5' RACE reads. This listing includes 90,000 to 150,000 distinct CDR3 sequences. The specimen sequenced was naive CXCR3+ CD8+ T cells from blood. The receptors shown here come from a human donor in good health. Some clones in this sample may be carry-over from other donors' samples. Each CDR3 is given with its conserved first and last residue.

j_call,cdr3_length,v_call,cdr3_aa
TRBJ2-1,17,TRBV7-3,CASSSPPDPDPMDEQFF
TRBJ2-7,14,TRBV27,CASSLGYSSYEQYF
TRBJ2-7,15,TRBV12-3/TRBV12-4,CASSLLPQGPYEQYF
TRBJ2-7,17,TRBV12-3/TRBV12-4,CASSLSGLSGDSYEQYF
TRBJ2-2,14,TRBV6-6,CASTSGPVTGELFF
TRBJ2-7,18,TRBV7-2,CASSLEMEREPKGNDQYF
TRBJ1-1,11,TRBV30,CAWSGETEAFF
TRBJ2-7,13,TRBV11-2,CASSLAGIDEQYF
TRBJ2-7,13,TRBV5-5,CASTFWGDDEQYF
TRBJ2-7,17,TRBV23-1,CASSQSSSGGSAYEQYF
TRBJ1-4,16,TRBV4-3,CASSPESGTVLEKLFF
TRBJ2-5,15,TRBV4-3,CASSQDLGLEKTQYF
TRBJ2-1,13,TRBV2,CASEQGAYNEQFF
TRBJ2-1,15,TRBV28,CASSLRAGGWNEQFF
TRBJ1-5,15,TRBV3-1,CASSQDAGGNQPQHF
TRBJ1-5,13,TRBV7-6,CASSLGINQPQHF
TRBJ1-1,13,TRBV29-1,CSAGGGIDTEAFF
TRBJ2-1,14,TRBV4-3,CASSQDQVYNEQFF
TRBJ2-7,16,TRBV14,CASSQDFPAHWGEQYF
TRBJ2-1,14,TRBV7-3,CASSLSGDGPEQFF
TRBJ2-5,15,TRBV15,CATSRAPAPQETQYF
TRBJ2-1,14,TRBV20-1,CSAREIARDNEQFF
TRBJ1-1,14,TRBV11-1,CASSPSQGDTEAFF
TRBJ2-1,18,TRBV23-1,CASSQSHGRRHSYNEQFF
TRBJ2-5,18,TRBV5-6,CASSLDLGGGAVEETQYF
TRBJ2-3,18,TRBV3-1,CASSQDRPSGRATDTQYF
TRBJ2-7,15,TRBV5-1,CASSFKQGPSYEQYF
TRBJ2-7,15,TRBV27,CASSLSAGAPYEQYF
TRBJ1-2,15,TRBV7-8,CASSFHRGQDYGYTF
TRBJ2-7,13,TRBV7-9,CASSPSGAHEQYF
TRBJ2-5,17,TRBV5-6,CASSFQDNPSYQETQYF
TRBJ2-2,12,TRBV28,CASTGLIGELFF
TRBJ2-5,14,TRBV20-1,CSAGTLADQETQYF
TRBJ2-7,17,TRBV29-1,CSVEGGDPAGGSYEQYF
TRBJ2-5,17,TRBV7-8,CASSLSWDREGQETQYF
TRBJ2-1,17,TRBV6-6,CASSYSVGLASNNEQFF
TRBJ2-3,11,TRBV29-1,CSVVVVDTQYF